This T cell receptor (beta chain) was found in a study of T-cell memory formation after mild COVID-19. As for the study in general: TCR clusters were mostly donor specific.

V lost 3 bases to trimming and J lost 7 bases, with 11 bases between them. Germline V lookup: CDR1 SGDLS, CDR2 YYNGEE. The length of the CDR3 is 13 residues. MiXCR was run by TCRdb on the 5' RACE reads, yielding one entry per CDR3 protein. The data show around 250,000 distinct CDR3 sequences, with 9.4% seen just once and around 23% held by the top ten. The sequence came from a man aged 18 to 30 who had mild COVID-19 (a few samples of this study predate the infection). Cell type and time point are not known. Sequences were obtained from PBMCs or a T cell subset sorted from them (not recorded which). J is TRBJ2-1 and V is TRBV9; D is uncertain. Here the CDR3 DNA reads TGTGCCAGCAGCGCGTGGGAAGGGAATGAGCAGTTCTTC. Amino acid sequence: CASSAWEGNEQFF.